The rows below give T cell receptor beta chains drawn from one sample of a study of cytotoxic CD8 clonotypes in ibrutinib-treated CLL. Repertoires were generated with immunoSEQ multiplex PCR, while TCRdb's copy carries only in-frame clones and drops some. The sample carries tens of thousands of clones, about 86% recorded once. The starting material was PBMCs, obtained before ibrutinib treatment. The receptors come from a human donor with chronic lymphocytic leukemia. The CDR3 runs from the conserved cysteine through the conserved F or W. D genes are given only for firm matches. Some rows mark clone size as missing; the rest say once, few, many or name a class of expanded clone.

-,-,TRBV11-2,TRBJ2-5,TGTGCCAGCAGCTGGGCTAAGGGGGAGGGCTTCCGGGAGACCCAGTACTTC,CASSWAKGEGFRETQYF
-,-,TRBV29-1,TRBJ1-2,TGCAGCGTTGAGGGGCAGGCTGCCCCTCGAAACTATGGCTACACCTTC,CSVEGQAAPRNYGYTF
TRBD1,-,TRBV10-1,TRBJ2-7,TGCGCCAGCAGTGATGGACAGGGAGGCCCCTACGAGCAGTACTTC,CASSDGQGGPYEQYF
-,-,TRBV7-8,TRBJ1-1,TGTGCCAGCAATAAGGGGTCCTATGACACTGAAGCTTTCTTT,CASNKGSYDTEAFF
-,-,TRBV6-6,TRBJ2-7,TGTGCCAGCAGCGATTTGATAGGGGAGCAGTACTTC,CASSDLIGEQYF
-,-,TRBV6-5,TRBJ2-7,TGTGCCAGCAGTCGGTCCGCCCTCCTTGAGCAGTACTTC,CASSRSALLEQYF
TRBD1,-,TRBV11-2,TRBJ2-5,TGTGCCAGCAGCTTAGAGGGGGTACAGGGGCCCTGGGAGACCCAGTACTTC,CASSLEGVQGPWETQYF
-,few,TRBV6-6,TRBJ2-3,TGTGCCAGCAGTCAAGCAGATACGCAGTATTTT,CASSQADTQYF
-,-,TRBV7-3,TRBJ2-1,TGTGCCAGCAGCGGAGCGCCCTCCTCCTACAATGAGCAGTTCTTC,CASSGAPSSYNEQFF
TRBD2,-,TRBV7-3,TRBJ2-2,TGTGCCAGCAGCTCCACTAGCGGATCCTACACCGGGGAGCTGTTTTTT,CASSSTSGSYTGELFF
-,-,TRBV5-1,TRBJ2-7,TGCGCCAGCAGCTTGGTAACGGGGGATGGGACCTACGAGCAGTACTTC,CASSLVTGDGTYEQYF
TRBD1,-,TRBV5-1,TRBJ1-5,TGCGCCAGCAGCGCTCAACAGGGGGGGCAGCCCCAGCATTTT,CASSAQQGGQPQHF
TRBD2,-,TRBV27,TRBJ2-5,TGTGCCAGCAGCGGACTAGCGGAGGCGCGGGAGACCCAGTACTTC,CASSGLAEARETQYF
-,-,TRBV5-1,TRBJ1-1,TGCGCCAGCAGCTTGGATGGGGGGAGTGGCACTGAAGCTTTCTTT,CASSLDGGSGTEAFF
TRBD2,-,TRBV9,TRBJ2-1,TGTGCCAGCAGCGCGGATAGCGGGAATGAGCAGTTCTTC,CASSADSGNEQFF
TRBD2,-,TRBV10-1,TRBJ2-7,TGCGCCAGCAGTGAGTTATCTAGCGGGAGTTGGGAGCAGTACTTC,CASSELSSGSWEQYF
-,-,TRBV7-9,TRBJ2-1,TGTGCCAGCAGCCTAACTACAGGAGCATCCTACAATGAGCAGTTCTTC,CASSLTTGASYNEQFF
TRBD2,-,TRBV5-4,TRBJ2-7,TGTGCCAGCAGCTCGCAGCGGGAGTTCTACGAGCAGTACTTC,CASSSQREFYEQYF
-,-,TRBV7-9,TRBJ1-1,TGTGCCAGCAGTTTAACAGGGTTGAACACTGAAGCTTTCTTT,CASSLTGLNTEAFF
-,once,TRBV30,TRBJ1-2,TGTGCCTGGAGCGCTCAGGGCGATGGCTACACCTTC,CAWSAQGDGYTF